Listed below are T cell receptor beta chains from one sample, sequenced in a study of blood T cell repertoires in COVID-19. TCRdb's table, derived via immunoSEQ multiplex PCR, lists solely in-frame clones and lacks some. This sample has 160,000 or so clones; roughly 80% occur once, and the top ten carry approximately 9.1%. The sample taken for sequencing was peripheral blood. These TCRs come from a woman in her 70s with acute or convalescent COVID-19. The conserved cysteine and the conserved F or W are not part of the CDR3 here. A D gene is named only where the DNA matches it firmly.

ASSQVSGGTKF,TRBV4-1,TRBD2
ASSLRFGQETQY,TRBV5-4,-
ASSKGEGESTIY,TRBV21-1,-
ASSVSSSFSQDTQY,TRBV9,-
ASSQETGGIQPQH,TRBV4-3,TRBD1
ASRRTGGGNQPQH,TRBV6-5,TRBD1
ASSYSRQGSNQPQH,TRBV6-6,TRBD1
ASSVLGQGSYEQY,TRBV2,TRBD1
ASSRDRKNYGYT,TRBV5-6,TRBD1
ASSLDTNYGYT,TRBV7-9,-
ASSQTNGLYNEQF,TRBV3-1/TRBV3-2,-
ASSLWGTGNVYGYT,TRBV5-6,TRBD1
AWSVSPGGSNQPQH,TRBV30,-
ASSLGNRDTATDTQY,TRBV5-1,-
ASTRTSSVSTQY,TRBV28,TRBD2
ATSDTSAGAYQETQY,TRBV24-1,TRBD2
ASSSLAGESYEQY,TRBV5-1,TRBD2
ASSLEGTGIHEQY,TRBV7-9,TRBD1
ASSLDSYYQTNEQF,TRBV27,-
ASHRVYTEAF,TRBV6-5,-
ASSSDRVRTGELF,TRBV5-1,TRBD1
ASSLNTGANTGELF,TRBV3-1/TRBV3-2,-
ASNGLYGYT,TRBV28,-
ASRLDRTTTDTQY,TRBV5-1,-
ATARLAGGNTGELF,TRBV7-6,TRBD2
AWSVKGLAGYQETQY,TRBV30,TRBD2
ASSQGQGSSGANVLT,TRBV5-1,TRBD1
ASSFHFGVYSPLH,TRBV5-4,-
ASSQDRGAEAF,TRBV11-2,TRBD1
AISERTGGQPQH,TRBV10-3,TRBD1
ASKQGEETQY,TRBV28,-
ASRPSGGGYGYT,TRBV28,-
ASSHPYSLQETQY,TRBV7-9,-
ASSYETGADSPLH,TRBV6-5,TRBD1
ASVKQGLGSGEAF,TRBV5-1,TRBD1
AISGQERTEAF,TRBV10-3,TRBD1
ASSFARTAGNTIY,TRBV5-1,-